These 26 T cell receptor beta chains originate from one sample sequenced in a study of cytomegalovirus exposure and HLA in healthy donors. The PCR was carried out with 60 Vbeta primers and 13 Jbeta primers. Repertoires were generated with immunoSEQ multiplex PCR, while TCRdb's copy carries only in-frame clones and drops some. The sample consists of about 87,000 clones, around 68% of them appearing once. Sequencing was performed on PBMCs. Receptor source: a man aged 30-40 years in good health and CMV-seropositive.

The chain combines TRBV6-1 with TRBJ1-5, with a weak D call TRBD1 (5 bases). CDR3 length equals 13 residues. Germline V gives CDR1 MNHNS, CDR2 SASEGT. V gave up 8 bases and J gave up 5 bases, with 13 bases separating them. CDR3 amino acids: CASSGQWDQPQHF. CDR3 sequence (DNA): TGTGCCAGCTCAGGGCAGTGGGATCAGCCCCAGCATTTT.

Regarding this clone: One end of the junction fails to match germline, which may point to a read error. The chain recombines TRBV7-3 with TRBJ1-2; possibly TRBD1 for D (5 bases). The germline V gene has CDR1 SGHTA and CDR2 FQGTGA. The CDR3 length is 14 residues. The CDR3: CASSPQSLGVYHDF. CDR3 sequence (DNA): TGTGCCAGCAGCCCACAATCCCTAGGGGTGTACCACGACTTC.

V gene TRBV7-6 combines with J gene TRBJ2-3; a possible D gene is TRBD2 (6 bases). V gave up 5 bases and J gave up 0 bases, with 15 bases separating them. Looked up from germline, CDR1 is SGHVS and CDR2 is FNYEAQ. The CDR3 is 16 amino acids. In DNA, the CDR3 is TGTGCCAGCAGCCCGCGTCGACGGGAGAGCACAGATACGCAGTATTTT. Protein product: CASSPRRRESTDTQYF.

V is TRBV27 and J is TRBJ2-7; no firm D call. The CDR3 consists of 13 residues. V lost 1 base and J 7 bases, leaving 11 bases between the germline ends. CDR1 and CDR2 from the germline V gene are MNHEY and SMNVEV (reference sequence). The CDR3 DNA is TGTGCCAGCAGTTTATACCTCTCTAGGGAGCAGTACTTC. It translates to CASSLYLSREQYF.

The chain uses TRBV7-8 and TRBJ1-5; no firm D call. V lost 5 bases, J lost 0 bases, and 11 bases lay in between. There are 15 residues in the CDR3. Germline-derived CDR1 and CDR2 are SGHVS and FQNEAQ. CDR3 sequence: CASSVGRVSNQPQHF. The CDR3 nucleotides read TGTGCCAGCAGCGTGGGGAGGGTTAGCAATCAGCCCCAGCATTTT.

The chain couples TRBV6-6 to TRBJ2-7; no firm D call. The germline V and J ends were trimmed by 0 bases and 2 bases, with 11 bases remaining between them. CDR1 is MNHNY, CDR2 SVGAGI, per germline (reference sequence). The CDR3 has 15 residues. This chain's CDR3 is CASSYSADPPYEQYF. The CDR3 DNA reads as TGTGCCAGCAGTTACTCGGCCGATCCCCCCTACGAGCAGTACTTC.

The V gene is TRBV7-9, the J gene TRBJ2-2; TRBD2 matches 7 bases. Per the germline V gene, CDR1 is SEHNR and CDR2 is FQNEAQ (reference sequence). The CDR3 sequence is 16 residues long. Unmatched junction bases numbered 7, after V lost 3 bases and J lost 3 bases. The DNA of the CDR3 is TGTGCCAGCAGCTTTTTGGGAGGGGTGGACACCGGGGAGCTGTTTTTT. Protein product: CASSFLGGVDTGELFF.

V is TRBV7-8 and J is TRBJ2-3; TRBD1 aligns across 9 bases. There are 17 residues in the CDR3. Trimming cost V 6 bases and J 3 bases; bases outside gene matches: 13. Germline-derived CDR1 and CDR2 are SGHVS and FQNEAQ. This CDR3 is CASRTGGVGLGTDTQYF. As DNA, the CDR3 is TGTGCCAGCAGAACAGGGGGCGTGGGGCTAGGAACAGATACGCAGTATTTT.

This clone was picked up one time. The chain employs TRBV6-5 and TRBJ2-7; the D gene is possibly TRBD2 (5 bases). CDR3 length: 13 residues. V was trimmed by 6 bases and J by 3 bases, leaving 12 bases between them. Per the germline V gene, CDR1 is MNHEY and CDR2 is SVGAGI. The CDR3 reads CASRAGPLYEQYF. For the CDR3, the DNA is TGTGCCAGCAGGGCGGGCCCCCTCTACGAGCAGTACTTC.

This CDR3 is CASSLQGRDGYTF. The CDR3 DNA sequence: TGTGCCAGCAGCTTACAAGGGAGGGATGGCTACACCTTC. V gene TRBV7-2 combines with J gene TRBJ1-2; unclear D gene. Germline V gene data show CDR1 as SGHTA and CDR2 as FQGNSA. V was clipped by 2 bases and J by 6 bases, with 10 bases between them. The length of the CDR3 is 13 residues.

The sample holds one count of this clone. One junction end does not reproduce the germline sequence, and a read error may be involved. The CDR3 bases are TGTTCCAGCAGCCCACCACTAGGCTATAATGAGCAGTTCTTC. Translating gives CSSSPPLGYNEQFF. The V and J genes are TRBV7-9 and TRBJ2-1, with D perhaps matching TRBD2 (5 bases). The CDR3 is 14 residues long. CDR1 and CDR2 from the germline V gene are SEHNR and FQNEAQ (reference sequence).

This sequence joins TRBV27 and TRBJ2-1, with TRBD2 matching 11 bases. Germline CDR1 MNHEY, CDR2 SMNVEV (reference sequence). V was clipped by 4 bases and J by 8 bases; unmatched bases: 7. The CDR3 has 15 amino acids. The CDR3 DNA follows: TGTGCCAGCAGTTCTACTAGCGGGAGTATCGATGAGCAGTTCTTC. Its protein product is CASSSTSGSIDEQFF.

The V gene is TRBV9, the J gene TRBJ2-7, with TRBD2 matching 11 bases. Losses at the gene ends were 5 bases for V and 5 bases for J; bases not matched to a gene: 9. Germline-derived CDR1 and CDR2 are SGDLS and YYNGEE. The length of the CDR3 is 15 residues. This CDR3 is CASRATSGGADEQYF. CDR3 DNA sequence: TGTGCCAGCAGGGCTACTAGCGGGGGCGCGGACGAGCAGTACTTC.

J is TRBJ1-3 and V is TRBV9; the match to TRBD1 covers 7 bases. Germline values: CDR1 SGDLS, CDR2 YYNGEE. J gave up 2 bases and V 4 bases, and 6 bases lay outside the gene matches. This CDR3 contains 15 residues. In DNA form, the CDR3 reads TGTGCCAGCAGCTCCAGACAGGGCACTGGAAACACCATATATTTT. It encodes CASSSRQGTGNTIYF. Variable domain in full (rest from reference TRBV9 and TRBJ1-3): DSGVTQTPKHLITATGQRVTLRCSPRSGDLSVYWYQQSLDQGLQFLIQYYNGEERAKGNILERFSAQQFPDLHSELNLSSLELGDSALYFCASSSRQGTGNTIYFGEGSWLTVV.

This clone was counted a few times. The chain links TRBV18 to TRBJ1-4; D remains unclear. Looked up from germline, CDR1 is KGHSH and CDR2 is LQKENI. V dropped 5 bases and J dropped 6 bases, with 13 bases sitting between them. The CDR3 runs to 14 residues. The CDR3 loop is CASSRSGRDEKLFF. Here the CDR3 DNA reads TGTGCCAGCTCAAGATCTGGGAGGGATGAAAAACTGTTTTTT.

This sequence joins TRBV7-2 and TRBJ2-2; TRBD1 matches 7 bases. After removal of 1 base from V and 5 bases from J, the junction contained 7 bases not matched to a gene. CDR1 and CDR2 (germline): SGHTA, FQGNSA. The CDR3 consists of 16 residues. CDR3 DNA: TGTGCCAGCAGCTTAGGGAGACAGGGAAGGACCGGGGAGCTGTTTTTT. Its protein product is CASSLGRQGRTGELFF. The full variable domain, completed using reference TRBV7-2 and TRBJ2-2, is GAGVSQSPSNKVTEKGKDVELRCDPISGHTALYWYRQSLGQGLEFLIYFQGNSAPDKSGLPSDRFSAERTGGSVSTLTIQRTQQEDSAVYLCASSLGRQGRTGELFFGEGSRLTVL.

V is TRBV5-5 and J is TRBJ2-2, with D uncertain. The germline V and J ends were trimmed by 1 base and 2 bases, with 12 bases remaining between them. Germline CDR1 SGHKS, CDR2 YYEKEE (reference sequence). The CDR3 runs 16 residues. This CDR3 reads CASSLFAADNTGELFF. CDR3 nucleotides: TGTGCCAGCAGCTTGTTCGCGGCCGATAACACCGGGGAGCTGTTTTTT.

The V call is TRBV12-5, the J call TRBJ1-2; 9 bases match TRBD1. Germline assignment: CDR1 LGHNT and CDR2 FRNRAP. The CDR3 covers 16 residues. J gave up 4 bases and V 5 bases, and 11 bases lay outside the gene matches. CDR3 residues: CASGPSDRDRAYGYTF. CDR3 nucleotide sequence: TGTGCTAGTGGTCCATCAGACCGGGACAGGGCCTATGGCTACACCTTC.

This clone was seen just once. This sequence joins TRBV27 and TRBJ1-5, with D unclear. The germline gives CDR1 MNHEY, CDR2 SMNVEV (reference sequence). The V gene lost 5 bases and the J gene lost 5 bases, with 16 bases spanning the gap. The CDR3 extends over 15 amino acids. The CDR3 reads CASSPWGAPDQPQHF. CDR3 DNA sequence: TGTGCCAGCAGTCCCTGGGGAGCGCCAGATCAGCCCCAGCATTTT.

The V and J genes are TRBV5-1 and TRBJ2-7; 10 bases match TRBD1. CDR1 and CDR2 (germline): SGHRS, YFSETQ. The V gene end was trimmed by 2 bases and the J gene end by 4 bases; junction bases not matched to a gene: 9. CDR3 length: 16 residues. CDR3 bases: TGCGCCAGCAGCTTTAACCCGGGACAGGGGATTTACGAGCAGTACTTC. It yields the protein CASSFNPGQGIYEQYF.

The J gene is TRBJ1-3, the V gene TRBV6-5, with no clear D. There are 15 residues in the CDR3. From germline, CDR1 is MNHEY and CDR2 SVGAGI. Deletions cut 0 bases from V and 2 bases from J, with 8 bases between. The CDR3 region has the DNA TGTGCCAGCAGTTACTCGTACGGGACTGGAAACACCATATATTTT. It specifies CASSYSYGTGNTIYF.

The J gene is TRBJ1-2, the V gene TRBV7-3, with D unresolved. Trimming cost V 2 bases and J 8 bases, with 15 bases left between them. The CDR3 covers 14 residues. Germline lookup yields CDR1 SGHTA and CDR2 FQGTGA. CDR3 in amino acids: CASSLGSRRGGYTF. CDR3 nucleotide sequence: TGTGCCAGCAGCTTAGGCAGCCGCCGAGGGGGCTACACCTTC.

The CDR3 spells CASSSGLANTEAFF. The CDR3 DNA is TGTGCCAGCAGCTCGGGACTGGCGAACACTGAAGCTTTCTTT. The J gene is TRBJ1-1, the V gene TRBV5-6; a possible D gene is TRBD1 (5 bases). The V gene lost 3 bases and the J gene lost 1 base, with 10 bases spanning the gap. The CDR3 extends over 14 amino acids. Germline V gives CDR1 SGHDT, CDR2 YYEEEE.

This clone was detected a few times. The V gene is TRBV2, the J gene TRBJ1-1; 7 nucleotides match TRBD1. The CDR3 has 17 amino acids. Trimming cost V 8 bases and J 3 bases; bases outside gene matches: 18. Germline V gene sequence: CDR1 SNHLY, CDR2 FYNNEI. CDR3 DNA: TGTGCCAGCCTAACGTCGGGCGAGGGGGCGGTCGACACTGAAGCTTTCTTT. The encoded protein is CASLTSGEGAVDTEAFF.

The chain joins TRBV27 to TRBJ2-7; D may be TRBD1 (6 bases). Trimming pared 7 bases from V and 2 bases from J, leaving 9 bases between. Germline CDR1 and CDR2: MNHEY and SMNVEV (reference sequence). This CDR3 is 12 amino acids long. CDR3 sequence: CASTNRAYEQYF. The DNA of the CDR3 is TGTGCCAGCACAAACAGGGCCTACGAGCAGTACTTC.

The chain recombines TRBV7-2 with TRBJ2-7; 8 bases map to TRBD2. The trim removed 4 bases at V and 2 bases at J, leaving 7 bases unmatched. Germline V CDR1 and CDR2: SGHTA, FQGNSA. CDR3 length: 15 amino acids. The CDR3 DNA is TGTGCCAGCAGCTGGGGGGGACTAGGGACCTACGAGCAGTACTTC. It yields the protein CASSWGGLGTYEQYF.